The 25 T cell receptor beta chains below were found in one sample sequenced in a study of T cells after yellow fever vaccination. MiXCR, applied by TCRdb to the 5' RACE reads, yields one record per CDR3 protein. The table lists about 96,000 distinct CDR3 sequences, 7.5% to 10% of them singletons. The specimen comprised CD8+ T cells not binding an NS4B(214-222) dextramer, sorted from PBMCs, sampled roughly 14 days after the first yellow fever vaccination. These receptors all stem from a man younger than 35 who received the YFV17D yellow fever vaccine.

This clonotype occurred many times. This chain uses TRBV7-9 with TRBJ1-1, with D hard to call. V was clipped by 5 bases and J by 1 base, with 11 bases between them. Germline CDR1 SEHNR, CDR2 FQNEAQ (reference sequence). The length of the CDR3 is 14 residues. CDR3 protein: CASSAPAWNTEAFF. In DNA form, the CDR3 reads TGTGCCAGCAGCGCTCCGGCGTGGAACACTGAAGCTTTCTTT.

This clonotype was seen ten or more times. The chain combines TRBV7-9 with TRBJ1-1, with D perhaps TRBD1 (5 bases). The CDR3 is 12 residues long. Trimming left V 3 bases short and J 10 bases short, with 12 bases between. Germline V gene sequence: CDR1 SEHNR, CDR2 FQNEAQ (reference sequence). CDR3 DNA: TGTGCCAGCAGCTTGTGGGGGGAACCAGCTTTCTTT. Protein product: CASSLWGEPAFF.

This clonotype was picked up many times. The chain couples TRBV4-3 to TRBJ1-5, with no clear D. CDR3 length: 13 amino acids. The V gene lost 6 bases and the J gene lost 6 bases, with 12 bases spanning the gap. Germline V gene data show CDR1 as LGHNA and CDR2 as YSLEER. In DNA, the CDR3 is TGCGCCAGCAGTGCCAGTTCTGGTCAGCCCCAGCATTTT. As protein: CASSASSGQPQHF.

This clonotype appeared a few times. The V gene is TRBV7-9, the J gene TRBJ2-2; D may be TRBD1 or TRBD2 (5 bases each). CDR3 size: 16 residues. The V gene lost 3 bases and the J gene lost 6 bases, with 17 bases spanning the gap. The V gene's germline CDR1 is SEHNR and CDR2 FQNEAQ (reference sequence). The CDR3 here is CASSFPGALRAGELFF. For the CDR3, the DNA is TGTGCCAGCAGCTTCCCCGGGGCCCTCCGGGCCGGGGAGCTGTTTTTT.

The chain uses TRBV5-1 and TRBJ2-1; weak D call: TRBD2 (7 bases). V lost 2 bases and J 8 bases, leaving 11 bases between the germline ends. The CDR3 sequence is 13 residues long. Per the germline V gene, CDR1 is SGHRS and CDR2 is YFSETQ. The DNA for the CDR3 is TGCGCCAGCAGCTTAACGGGGGGCGATGAGCAGTTCTTC. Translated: CASSLTGGDEQFF.

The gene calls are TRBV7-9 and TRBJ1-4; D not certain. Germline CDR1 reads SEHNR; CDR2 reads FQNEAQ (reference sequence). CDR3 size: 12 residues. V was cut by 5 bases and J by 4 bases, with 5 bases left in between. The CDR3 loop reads CASSTDNEKLFF. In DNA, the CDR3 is TGTGCCAGCAGCACGGATAATGAAAAACTGTTTTTT.

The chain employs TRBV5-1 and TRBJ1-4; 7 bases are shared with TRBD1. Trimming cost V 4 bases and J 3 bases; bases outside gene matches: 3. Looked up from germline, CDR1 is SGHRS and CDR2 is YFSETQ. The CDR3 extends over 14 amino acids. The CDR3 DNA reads TGCGCCAGCAGCGGGGGACAGCCTAATGAAAAACTGTTTTTT. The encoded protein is CASSGGQPNEKLFF.

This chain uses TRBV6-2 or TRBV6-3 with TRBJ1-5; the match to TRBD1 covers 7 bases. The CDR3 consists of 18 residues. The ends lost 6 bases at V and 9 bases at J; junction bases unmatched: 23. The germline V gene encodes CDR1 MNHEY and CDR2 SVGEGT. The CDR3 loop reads CASSSQGTTIAIIGPQHF. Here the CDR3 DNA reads TGTGCCAGCAGCTCACAGGGGACTACTATAGCAATCATTGGGCCCCAGCATTTT.

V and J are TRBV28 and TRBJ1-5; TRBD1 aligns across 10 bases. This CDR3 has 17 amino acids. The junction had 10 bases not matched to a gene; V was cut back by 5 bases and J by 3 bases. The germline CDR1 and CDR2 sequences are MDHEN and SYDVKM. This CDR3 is CASSPGTGVGNNQPQHF. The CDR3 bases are TGTGCCAGCAGTCCCGGGACAGGGGTCGGGAACAATCAGCCCCAGCATTTT.

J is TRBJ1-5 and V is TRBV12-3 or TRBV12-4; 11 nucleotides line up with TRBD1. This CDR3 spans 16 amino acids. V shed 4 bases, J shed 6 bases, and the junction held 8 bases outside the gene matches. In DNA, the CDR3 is TGTGCCAGCAGTTCCGGACAGGGGGCTCTCTTTCAGCCCCAGCATTTT. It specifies CASSSGQGALFQPQHF.

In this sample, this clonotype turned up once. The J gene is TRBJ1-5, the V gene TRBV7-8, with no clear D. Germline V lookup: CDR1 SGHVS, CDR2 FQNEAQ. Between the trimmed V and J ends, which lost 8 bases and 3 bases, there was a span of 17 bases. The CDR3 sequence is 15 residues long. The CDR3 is CASLESELLNQPQHF. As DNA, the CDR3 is TGTGCCAGCCTGGAAAGTGAGTTACTCAATCAGCCCCAGCATTTT.

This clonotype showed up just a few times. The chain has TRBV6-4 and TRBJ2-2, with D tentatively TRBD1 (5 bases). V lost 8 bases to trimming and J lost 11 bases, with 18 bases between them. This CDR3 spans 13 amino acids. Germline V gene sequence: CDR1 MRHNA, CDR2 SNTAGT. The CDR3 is CASGHSGSSELFF. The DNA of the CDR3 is TGTGCCAGCGGCCACTCAGGGTCATCAGAGCTGTTTTTT.

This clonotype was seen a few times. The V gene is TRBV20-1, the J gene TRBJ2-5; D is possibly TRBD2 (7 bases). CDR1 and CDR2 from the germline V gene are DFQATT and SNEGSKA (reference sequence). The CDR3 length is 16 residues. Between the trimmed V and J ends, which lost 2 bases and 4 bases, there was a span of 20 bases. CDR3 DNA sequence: TGCAGTGCTAGAAGGGGGGGGCCCCCTCTCAGAGAGACCCAGTACTTC. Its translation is CSARRGGPPLRETQYF.

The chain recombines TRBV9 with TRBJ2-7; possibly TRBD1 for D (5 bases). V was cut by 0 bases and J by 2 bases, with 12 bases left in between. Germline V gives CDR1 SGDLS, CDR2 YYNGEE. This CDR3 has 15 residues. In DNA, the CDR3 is TGTGCCAGCAGCGTAGCAGGCCAAGGGGCCTACGAGCAGTACTTC. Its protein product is CASSVAGQGAYEQYF.

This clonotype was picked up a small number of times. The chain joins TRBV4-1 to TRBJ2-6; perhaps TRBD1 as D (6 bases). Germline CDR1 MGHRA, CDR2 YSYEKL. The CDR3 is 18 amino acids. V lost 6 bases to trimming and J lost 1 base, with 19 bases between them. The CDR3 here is CASSTQGVATSGANVLTF. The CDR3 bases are TGCGCCAGCAGTACACAGGGTGTTGCTACGTCTGGGGCCAACGTCCTGACTTTC.

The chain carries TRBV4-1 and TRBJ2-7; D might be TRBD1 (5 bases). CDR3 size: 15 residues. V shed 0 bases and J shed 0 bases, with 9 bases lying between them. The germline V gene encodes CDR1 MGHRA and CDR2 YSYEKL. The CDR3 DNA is TGCGCCAGCAGCCAAGATGACAGCAGCTCCTACGAGCAGTACTTC. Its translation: CASSQDDSSSYEQYF.

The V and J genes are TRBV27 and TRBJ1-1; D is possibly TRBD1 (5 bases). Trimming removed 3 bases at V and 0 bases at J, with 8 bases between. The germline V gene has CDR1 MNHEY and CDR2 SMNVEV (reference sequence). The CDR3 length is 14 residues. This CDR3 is CASSLLGVNTEAFF. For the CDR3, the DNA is TGTGCCAGCAGTTTGTTAGGGGTGAACACTGAAGCTTTCTTT.

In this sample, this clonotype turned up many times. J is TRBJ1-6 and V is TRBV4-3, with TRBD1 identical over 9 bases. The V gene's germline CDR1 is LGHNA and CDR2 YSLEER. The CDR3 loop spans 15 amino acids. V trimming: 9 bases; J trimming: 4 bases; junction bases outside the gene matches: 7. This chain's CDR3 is CASATGTGYNSPLHF. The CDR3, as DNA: TGCGCCAGTGCAACCGGGACAGGGTATAATTCACCCCTCCACTTT.

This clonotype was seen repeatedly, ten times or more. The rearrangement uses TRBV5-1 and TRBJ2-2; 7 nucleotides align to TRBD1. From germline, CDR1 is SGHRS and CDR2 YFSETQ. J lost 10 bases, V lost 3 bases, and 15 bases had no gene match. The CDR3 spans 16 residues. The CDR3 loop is CASSSGVSGGGEELFF. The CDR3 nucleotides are TGCGCCAGCAGCTCCGGCGTGTCAGGGGGTGGTGAGGAGCTGTTTTTT. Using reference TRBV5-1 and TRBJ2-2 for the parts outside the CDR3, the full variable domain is KAGVTQTPRYLIKTRGQQVTLSCSPISGHRSVSWYQQTPGQGLQFLFEYFSETQRNKGNFPGRFSGRQFSNSRSEMNVSTLELGDSALYLCASSSGVSGGGEELFFGEGSRLTVL.

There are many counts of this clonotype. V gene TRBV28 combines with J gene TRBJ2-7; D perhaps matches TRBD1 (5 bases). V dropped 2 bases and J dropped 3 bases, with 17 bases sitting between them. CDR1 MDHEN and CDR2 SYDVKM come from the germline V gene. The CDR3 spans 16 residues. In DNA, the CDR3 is TGTGCCAGCAGTTTAAGCGACAGACCTTCCGACTACGAGCAGTACGTC. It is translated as CASSLSDRPSDYEQYV.

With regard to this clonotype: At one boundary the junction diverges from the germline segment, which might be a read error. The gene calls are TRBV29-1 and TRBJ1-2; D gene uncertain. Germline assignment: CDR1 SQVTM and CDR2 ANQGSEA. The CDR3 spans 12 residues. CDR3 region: CGVGRANYGYTF. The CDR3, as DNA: TGTGGTGTAGGGAGAGCTAACTATGGCTACACCTTC.

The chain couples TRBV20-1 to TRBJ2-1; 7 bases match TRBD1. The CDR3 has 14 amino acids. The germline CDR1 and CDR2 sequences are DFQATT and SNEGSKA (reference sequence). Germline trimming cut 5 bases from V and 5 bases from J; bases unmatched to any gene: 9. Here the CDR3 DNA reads TGCAGTGCTTCCGGGACAGACTTAAACAATGAGCAGTTCTTC. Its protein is CSASGTDLNNEQFF.

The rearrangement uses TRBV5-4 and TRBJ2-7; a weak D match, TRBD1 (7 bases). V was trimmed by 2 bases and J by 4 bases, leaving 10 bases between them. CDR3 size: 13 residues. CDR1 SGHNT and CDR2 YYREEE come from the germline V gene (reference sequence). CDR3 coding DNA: TGTGCCAGCAGCTTCAGGGGGGAGTACGAGCAGTACGTC. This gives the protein CASSFRGEYEQYV.

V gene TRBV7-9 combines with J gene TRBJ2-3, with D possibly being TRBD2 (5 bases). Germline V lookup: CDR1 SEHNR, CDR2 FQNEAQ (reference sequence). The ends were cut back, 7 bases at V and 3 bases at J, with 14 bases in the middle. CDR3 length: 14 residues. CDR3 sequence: CASTDGERTDTQYF. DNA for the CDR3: TGTGCCAGCACCGACGGGGAGCGGACAGATACGCAGTATTTT.

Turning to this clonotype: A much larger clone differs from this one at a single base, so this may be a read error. The DNA of the CDR3 is TGCGCCAGCAGCCAGGGGACTAGCGGGTACAATGAGCAGTTCTTC. Amino acid sequence: CASSQGTSGYNEQFF. The genes are TRBV5-1 and TRBJ2-1; 12 positions agree with TRBD2. Trimming at V came to 4 bases and at J to 4 bases, leaving 3 bases not matched to a gene. The CDR3 runs to 15 residues. The germline V gene has CDR1 SGHRS and CDR2 YFSETQ.